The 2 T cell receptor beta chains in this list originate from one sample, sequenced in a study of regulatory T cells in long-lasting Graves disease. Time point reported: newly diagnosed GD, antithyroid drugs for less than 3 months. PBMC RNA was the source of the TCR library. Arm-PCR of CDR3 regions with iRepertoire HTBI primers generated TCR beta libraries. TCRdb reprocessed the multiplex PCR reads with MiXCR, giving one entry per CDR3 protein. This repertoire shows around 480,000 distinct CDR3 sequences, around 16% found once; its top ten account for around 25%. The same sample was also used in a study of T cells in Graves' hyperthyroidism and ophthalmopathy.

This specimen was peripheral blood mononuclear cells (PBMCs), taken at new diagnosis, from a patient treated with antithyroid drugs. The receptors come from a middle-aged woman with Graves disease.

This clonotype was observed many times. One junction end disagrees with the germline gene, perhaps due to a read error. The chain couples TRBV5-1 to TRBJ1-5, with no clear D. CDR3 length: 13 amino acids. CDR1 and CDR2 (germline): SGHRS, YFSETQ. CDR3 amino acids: CASSLDGNQPQHF. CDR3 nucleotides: TGTGCCAGCAGCTTAGACGGCAATCAGCCCCAGCATTTT.

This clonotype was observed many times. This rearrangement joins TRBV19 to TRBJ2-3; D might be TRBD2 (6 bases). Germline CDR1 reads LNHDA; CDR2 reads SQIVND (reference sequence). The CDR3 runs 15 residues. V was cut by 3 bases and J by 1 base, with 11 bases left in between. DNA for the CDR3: TGTGCCAGTAGTATCGGGGGACTTCGCACAGATACGCAGTATTTT. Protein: CASSIGGLRTDTQYF. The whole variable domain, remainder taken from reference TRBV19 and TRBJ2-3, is DGGITQSPKYLFRKEGQNVTLSCEQNLNHDAMYWYRQDPGQGLRLIYYSQIVNDFQKGDIAEGYSVSREKKESFPLTVTSAQKNPTAFYLCASSIGGLRTDTQYFGPGTRLTVL.